The 16 T cell receptor beta chains below all came from one sample that was sequenced in a study of somatic mutations in cytotoxic T cells in rheumatoid arthritis. Here immunoSEQ multiplex PCR was the method, and the copy in TCRdb shows in-frame clones only, minus some. The sample includes 25,000 to 30,000 clones, roughly 80% seen only once; the top ten take around 5.1%. The sequenced sample was CD8+ T cells sorted from blood. These receptors all stem from a man aged 45-65 years in good health.

This chain joins TRBV14 and TRBJ2-5; D is undetermined. V was trimmed by 0 bases and J by 0 bases, leaving 8 bases between them. Germline CDR1 SGHDN, CDR2 FVKESK. This CDR3 contains 15 residues. As DNA, the CDR3 is TGTGCCAGCAGCCAAGAAACAGCGTACCAAGAGACCCAGTACTTC. Residues: CASSQETAYQETQYF.

V is TRBV10-2 and J is TRBJ1-1; possible D gene TRBD1, 6 bases. The CDR3 has 14 amino acids. The ends were cut back, 3 bases at V and 1 base at J, with 9 bases in the middle. The V gene's germline CDR1 is WSHSY and CDR2 SAAADI. This CDR3 is CASSDGGENTEAFF. The DNA of the CDR3 is TGCGCCAGCAGTGATGGGGGCGAGAACACTGAAGCTTTCTTT.

The rearrangement joins TRBV28 to TRBJ2-7; 8 positions agree with TRBD2. Trimming at V came to 3 bases and at J to 1 base, leaving 11 bases not matched to a gene. Germline V gene data show CDR1 as MDHEN and CDR2 as SYDVKM. The CDR3 is 17 amino acids. In DNA form, the CDR3 reads TGTGCCAGCAGTTTCCCGACTAGCGTCAGGCCATCCTACGAGCAGTACTTC. Protein: CASSFPTSVRPSYEQYF.

To note about this clone: One end of the junction does not line up with germline, which may come from a read error. The chain joins TRBV7-9 to TRBJ2-7; tentative D call: TRBD1 (6 bases). CDR1 and CDR2 from the germline V gene are SEHNR and FQNEAQ (reference sequence). The CDR3 loop spans 14 amino acids. The CDR3 loop is CASTLGRGVDEQYF. The CDR3 nucleotides read TGTGCCAGCACCTTAGGCAGGGGAGTGGACGAGCAGTACTTC.

This clone was detected once. The chain links TRBV7-8 to TRBJ1-1, with no clear D. Trimming left V 5 bases short and J 5 bases short, with 15 bases between. Germline values: CDR1 SGHVS, CDR2 FQNEAQ. The CDR3 totals 14 residues. The CDR3 region is CASSPSSRGTEAFF. CDR3 DNA: TGTGCCAGCAGCCCGAGTTCGCGCGGGACTGAAGCTTTCTTT.

The chain uses TRBV7-6 and TRBJ2-3; 7 bases agree with TRBD2. The CDR3 is 17 residues long. V lost 5 bases and J lost 2; bases outside the gene matches: 13. The germline V gene has CDR1 SGHVS and CDR2 FNYEAQ. The CDR3, as DNA: TGTGCCAGCAGCGGAGACCAGCGGGGAGGGGTCACAGATACGCAGTATTTT. This translates into CASSGDQRGGVTDTQYF.

The V gene is TRBV7-6, the J gene TRBJ2-1; D gene unclear. The CDR3 has 18 amino acids. Trimming removed 5 bases from V and 4 bases from J, with 24 bases in between. Germline CDR1 is SGHVS and CDR2 is FNYEAQ. The CDR3 reads CASSQQQPEVSIYNEQFF. For the CDR3, the DNA is TGTGCCAGCAGCCAACAACAGCCCGAGGTTTCCATATACAATGAGCAGTTCTTC.

The rearrangement links TRBV7-6 to TRBJ1-5, with a weak D call TRBD1 (5 bases). CDR1 is SGHVS, CDR2 FNYEAQ, per germline. CDR3 length equals 15 residues. V gave up 1 base and J gave up 4 bases, with 11 bases separating them. CDR3: CASSLGAGFNQPQHF. The DNA for the CDR3 is TGTGCCAGCAGCTTAGGGGCAGGGTTTAATCAGCCCCAGCATTTT.

The chain employs TRBV9 and TRBJ2-7; tentatively, D is TRBD2 (5 bases). This CDR3 has 13 amino acids. The germline V gene encodes CDR1 SGDLS and CDR2 YYNGEE. V lost 0 bases and J 6 bases, leaving 10 bases between the germline ends. The DNA for the CDR3 is TGTGCCAGCAGCGTAGGAGGGTCGGGCGAGCAGTACTTC. It yields the protein CASSVGGSGEQYF.

This chain uses TRBV5-4 with TRBJ1-2; 8 bases are shared with TRBD1. This CDR3 is built from 14 residues. Trimming at V came to 0 bases and at J to 8 bases, leaving 6 bases not matched to a gene. The V gene's germline CDR1 is SGHNT and CDR2 YYREEE (reference sequence). The CDR3 bases are TGTGCCAGCAGCTTGGCCCAGGGGGCTGGGGGCTACACCTTC. It encodes CASSLAQGAGGYTF.

This rearrangement joins TRBV9 to TRBJ2-1, with D perhaps TRBD2 (5 bases). This CDR3 has 18 amino acids. V was trimmed by 4 bases and J by 0 bases, leaving 20 bases between them. CDR1 and CDR2 from the germline V gene are SGDLS and YYNGEE. The chain's CDR3 is CASSMREGSASSYNEQFF. CDR3 nucleotide sequence: TGTGCCAGCAGCATGAGAGAGGGTAGCGCCAGCTCCTACAATGAGCAGTTCTTC. The full variable domain, in which reference TRBV9 and TRBJ2-1 provide the parts outside the CDR3, is DSGVTQTPKHLITATGQRVTLRCSPRSGDLSVYWYQQSLDQGLQFLIQYYNGEERAKGNILERFSAQQFPDLHSELNLSSLELGDSALYFCASSMREGSASSYNEQFFGPGTRLTVL.

The chain links TRBV15 to TRBJ1-2; a possible D gene is TRBD1 (6 bases). The CDR3 is 17 residues long. V lost 0 bases to trimming and J lost 2 bases, with 16 bases between them. Germline assignment: CDR1 LNHNV and CDR2 YYDKDF (reference sequence). The CDR3 DNA reads as TGTGCCACCAGCAGAGATTTTCCCTCTACAGGGAACTATGGCTACACCTTC. It translates to CATSRDFPSTGNYGYTF.

This clone was seen more than once but under ten times. The genes are TRBV7-9 and TRBJ1-1, with 10 bases lining up with TRBD1. Germline CDR1 is SEHNR and CDR2 is FQNEAQ (reference sequence). There are 15 residues in the CDR3. The J segment lost 4 bases and the V segment lost 4 bases, leaving 6 bases of the junction unmatched. For the CDR3, the DNA is TGTGCCAGCAGCTCACCCAGGACAGGGGGCACTGAAGCTTTCTTT. Protein: CASSSPRTGGTEAFF. The whole variable domain, filled in from reference TRBV7-9 and TRBJ1-1, reads DTGVSQNPRHKITKRGQNVTFRCDPISEHNRLYWYRQTLGQGPEFLTYFQNEAQLEKSRLLSDRFSAERPKGSFSTLEIQRTEQGDSAMYLCASSSPRTGGTEAFFGQGTRLTVV.

This clone was observed a handful of times. The chain combines TRBV2 with TRBJ1-5; weak D call: TRBD1 (6 bases). The CDR3 is 12 residues long. The V end lost 5 bases, the J end lost 7 bases, and 9 bases lay between the germline ends. The germline V gene encodes CDR1 SNHLY and CDR2 FYNNEI. Written as DNA, the CDR3 is TGTGCCAGCAGTACAGGGTACCAGCCCCAGCATTTT. Protein sequence: CASSTGYQPQHF.

The chain joins TRBV6-5 to TRBJ1-2, with a tentative D call TRBD1 (6 bases). Trimming took 4 bases from V and 6 from J, leaving 18 bases between them. There are 15 residues in the CDR3. Germline loops: CDR1 MNHEY, CDR2 SVGAGI. This chain's CDR3 is CASSFWHRVDDGYTF. CDR3 DNA sequence: TGTGCCAGCAGTTTTTGGCACAGGGTGGACGATGGCTACACCTTC.

Comments on this clone: The germline gene is not matched at one end of the junction; a read error may be the cause. The chain uses TRBV6-1 and TRBJ1-2; D unresolved. This CDR3 comprises 12 residues. Germline CDR1 reads MNHNS; CDR2 reads SASEGT. CDR3 residues: CASSAGLILGYF. Written as DNA, the CDR3 is TGTGCCAGCAGCGCAGGACTGATTTTGGGGTACTTC.